Listed here are 5 T cell receptor beta chains from one sample, sequenced in a study of cytomegalovirus exposure and HLA in healthy donors. Amplification used 60 Vbeta primers and 13 Jbeta primers. Measured with immunoSEQ multiplex PCR; TCRdb has only the in-frame clones, and not every one. The table lists about 130,000 clones, 70% to 85% of them singletons, with roughly 1.1% in the top ten. Sequenced sample: PBMCs. These receptors were taken from a boy aged 5-17 years in good health and CMV-seronegative.

The J gene is TRBJ1-6, the V gene TRBV7-9; TRBD1 is a possible D gene (6 bases). The CDR3 is 13 residues long. Germline V gives CDR1 SEHNR, CDR2 FQNEAQ (reference sequence). Trimming left V 5 bases short and J 10 bases short, with 12 bases between. CDR3 in DNA: TGTGCCAGCAGCCTCTTAGGGGGATCACCCCTCCACTTT. Translated, it gives CASSLLGGSPLHF.

This clone has more than one count but fewer than ten. The chain couples TRBV4-2 to TRBJ1-5; no clear D gene. V was cut by 0 bases and J by 4 bases, with 4 bases left in between. In germline, CDR1 is LGHNA, CDR2 YNFKEQ. The CDR3 runs to 13 residues. CDR3 region: CASSQERNQPQHF. The CDR3 bases are TGTGCCAGCAGCCAAGAGAGGAATCAGCCCCAGCATTTT.

CDR3: CASREDRSYNEQFF. The CDR3, as DNA: TGTGCCAGCAGGGAGGACAGATCCTACAATGAGCAGTTCTTC. The J gene is TRBJ2-1, the V gene TRBV6-1, with D possibly TRBD1 on 6 matching bases. Germline CDR1 MNHNS, CDR2 SASEGT. V was shortened by 6 bases and J by 1 base, with 10 bases between the two germline ends. The CDR3 extends over 14 amino acids.

V gene TRBV27 combines with J gene TRBJ2-1, with D perhaps matching TRBD2 (6 bases). V was trimmed by 5 bases and J by 3 bases, leaving 11 bases between them. Germline V gives CDR1 MNHEY, CDR2 SMNVEV (reference sequence). The CDR3 is made up of 14 amino acids. CDR3 sequence (DNA): TGTGCCAGCAGTCCTAGCGCATACTACAATGAGCAGTTCTTC. As protein: CASSPSAYYNEQFF.

This rearrangement joins TRBV7-8 to TRBJ2-2; weak D call: TRBD1 (5 bases). Trimming took off 1 base at V and 2 bases at J, with 17 bases between the two ends. Per germline, CDR1 SGHVS and CDR2 FQNEAQ. The CDR3 is 18 amino acids. The CDR3 DNA reads as TGTGCCAGCAGCTTAGGATTCAGGGCTCAGAAAAACACCGGGGAGCTGTTTTTT. Translating it yields CASSLGFRAQKNTGELFF.